The present T cell receptor beta chain was sequenced within a study of T-cell reconstitution after alpha-beta-depleted transplantation in children. Researchers prepared the TCRbeta library using unique molecular identifiers, the study reports. TCRdb re-called the PCR reads with MiXCR, one entry per CDR3 protein. This table holds about 47,000 distinct CDR3 sequences, under 60% found once. There are 18 residues in the CDR3. The V gene end was trimmed by 4 bases and the J gene end by 0 bases; junction bases not matched to a gene: 11. CDR1 is MNHEY and CDR2 is SVGAGI in the germline V gene. As for this clonotype: What it binds is unknown.

Study observations and caveats: T cells produced anew were the main source of T-cell counts and diversity one year after transplant. For some patients, TCRbeta diversity was high at day 60 because of recipient T cells and thymic progenitors that survived. After transplant, at about two months, alpha-beta T cells were reportedly derived from several hundred expanded graft clones.

This sequence originates from a boy in the first two years of life with SCID, due to receive a stem cell transplant. The chain has TRBV6-5 and TRBJ1-5, with 8 bases that match TRBD1. The starting material was peripheral blood, obtained before TCRalphabeta/CD19-depleted stem cell transplant. CDR3 amino acids: CASSFSDRALYSNQPQHF. DNA for the CDR3: TGTGCCAGCAGTTTCTCGGACAGGGCATTATATAGCAATCAGCCCCAGCATTTT.